This section outlines one T cell receptor (beta chain) sequence together with its context. Its matching antigen is unknown. This entry is derived from a study of OX40 agonist ivuxolimab in advanced cancers. Whole-study findings and limits: By week 6 at 0.1 to 3.0 mg/kg, blood CD4+ and CD8+ T cells had expanded clonally. More expanded clones were found, on average, in CD8+ than in CD4+ T cells.

Method: immunoSEQ multiplex PCR; TCRdb's copy keeps in-frame clones and lacks some. There are tens of thousands of clones in the sample; roughly 84% occur only once, and under 8.5% lies in the top ten. The CDR3 has 14 amino acids. V lost 3 bases and J 5 bases, leaving 10 bases between the germline ends. Germline V gene lookup returns CDR1 LNHDA and CDR2 SQIVND (reference sequence). The origin of this receptor is an adult with an advanced solid tumor such as melanoma, head and neck, liver or kidney cancer. The starting material was CD4+ or CD8+ T cells sorted from blood, obtained in a trial of the OX40 agonist ivuxolimab. V and J are TRBV19 and TRBJ2-2; D is undetermined. This chain's CDR3 is CASSIVVGTGELFF. CDR3 DNA: TGTGCCAGTAGTATTGTCGTAGGGACCGGGGAGCTGTTTTTT.